The 22 T cell receptor beta chains presented below share a single source sample, sequenced in a study of identical twins. TCRdb ran MiXCR on the 5' RACE reads and lists one entry per CDR3 protein. The top ten hold just under 3% of the sample, which has about 470,000 distinct CDR3 sequences, about 24% seen once. These data were also reused for a study on T cells expressing NK-cell markers.

Source material: CD4+ T cells sorted from blood. Every receptor here comes from a woman aged 18 to 35 in good health.

In its sample, this clonotype was seen a few times. V is TRBV29-1 and J is TRBJ2-3, with D perhaps TRBD1 or TRBD2 (6 bases each). The CDR3 covers 12 residues. V was cut by 7 bases and J by 2 bases, with 10 bases left in between. CDR1 is SQVTM and CDR2 is ANQGSEA in the germline V gene. The DNA of the CDR3 is TGCAGCGAGGGGGGCTACACAGATACGCAGTATTTT. It encodes CSEGGYTDTQYF.

This clonotype appeared a few times. This chain uses TRBV30 with TRBJ1-2; 7 bases align to TRBD1. There are 12 residues in the CDR3. With V trimmed by 7 bases and J by 8 bases, 10 bases remained unmatched. The germline V gene has CDR1 GTSNPN and CDR2 SVGIG (reference sequence). This CDR3 reads CASTDRDGGYTF. The CDR3 DNA follows: TGTGCCTCCACAGACAGGGACGGAGGCTACACCTTC.

The V and J genes are TRBV3-1 and TRBJ1-2, with no clear D. From germline, CDR1 is LGHDT and CDR2 YNNKEL (reference sequence). V lost 2 bases to trimming and J lost 3 bases, with 10 bases between them. CDR3 length: 14 residues. CDR3 residues: CASSQRGTDYGYTF. CDR3 bases: TGTGCCAGCAGCCAACGGGGTACGGACTATGGCTACACCTTC.

The chain is built from TRBV19 and TRBJ2-7; D uncertain. V lost 5 bases, J lost 3 bases, and 11 bases lay in between. The CDR3 loop spans 13 amino acids. In germline, CDR1 is LNHDA, CDR2 SQIVND (reference sequence). CDR3: CASSDPGGYEQYF. The CDR3 DNA follows: TGTGCCAGTAGTGATCCCGGCGGCTACGAGCAGTACTTC.

J is TRBJ2-7 and V is TRBV29-1, with a weak D call TRBD1 (5 bases). The CDR3 runs to 13 residues. From germline, CDR1 is SQVTM and CDR2 ANQGSEA. Between the trimmed V and J ends, which lost 0 bases and 0 bases, there was a span of 6 bases. CDR3 sequence (DNA): TGCAGCGTTGAAGACAGGGCCTCCTACGAGCAGTACTTC. Residues: CSVEDRASYEQYF.

The sample holds many counts of this clonotype. The chain has TRBV7-9 and TRBJ2-1; 11 bases agree with TRBD2. With V trimmed by 5 bases and J by 3 bases, 6 bases remained unmatched. CDR3 size: 16 residues. In germline, CDR1 is SEHNR, CDR2 FQNEAQ (reference sequence). CDR3: CASSPSGTSGYNEQFF. CDR3 DNA sequence: TGTGCCAGCAGCCCATCCGGGACTAGCGGCTACAATGAGCAGTTCTTC.

The V and J genes are TRBV12-3 or TRBV12-4 and TRBJ2-5; D may be TRBD2 (5 bases). The germline V and J ends were trimmed by 5 bases and 1 base, with 20 bases remaining between them. The CDR3 has 17 amino acids. The CDR3 DNA reads as TGTGCCAGCAGTCCTCCAATCCCGAGGAGCGGCCAAGAGACCCAGTACTTC. This codes for CASSPPIPRSGQETQYF.

This clonotype occurred a few times. The chain is built from TRBV5-1 and TRBJ2-5; the D gene is possibly TRBD1 (6 bases). Trimming took off 5 bases at V and 4 bases at J, with 12 bases between the two ends. CDR3 size: 13 residues. Germline V gives CDR1 SGHRS, CDR2 YFSETQ. CDR3 loop: CASRRGFGETQYF. The DNA of the CDR3 is TGCGCCAGCAGAAGGGGGTTTGGAGAGACCCAGTACTTC.

The chain links TRBV25-1 to TRBJ1-4; tentative D call: TRBD1 (6 bases). The CDR3 consists of 16 residues. V was trimmed by 5 bases and J by 4 bases, leaving 17 bases between them. Germline V CDR1 and CDR2: MGHDK, SYGVNS. The CDR3 loop is CASSRFRGIDNEKLFF. CDR3 DNA: TGTGCCAGCAGTCGATTCAGGGGTATCGATAATGAAAAACTGTTTTTT. Full variable domain (remainder filled in from reference TRBV25-1 and TRBJ1-4): EADIYQTPRYLVIGTGKKITLECSQTMGHDKMYWYQQDPGMELHLIHYSYGVNSTEKGDLSSESTVSRIRTEHFPLTLESARPSHTSQYLCASSRFRGIDNEKLFFGSGTQLSVL.

The V call is TRBV6-1, the J call TRBJ2-3; 10 bases line up with TRBD2. The CDR3 is made up of 15 amino acids. V was clipped by 5 bases and J by 2 bases; unmatched bases: 4. CDR1 is MNHNS and CDR2 is SASEGT in the germline V gene. CDR3 sequence: CASSIAGGTTDTQYF. CDR3 bases: TGTGCCAGCAGTATAGCGGGGGGAACCACAGATACGCAGTATTTT.

This clonotype was seen ten or more times. The genes are TRBV12-3 or TRBV12-4 and TRBJ2-1, with 8 positions matching TRBD2. The CDR3 loop spans 16 amino acids. J was trimmed by 5 bases and V by 6 bases; bases with no gene match: 12. CDR3 region: CASSPIPGLGDNEQFF. The DNA of the CDR3 is TGTGCCAGCAGCCCGATTCCGGGACTAGGTGACAATGAGCAGTTCTTC.

This clonotype was seen at least ten times. The chain carries TRBV12-3 or TRBV12-4 and TRBJ2-3; D may match TRBD1 or TRBD2 (6 bases each). The ends were cut back, 5 bases at V and 0 bases at J, with 18 bases in the middle. This CDR3 is 17 amino acids long. CDR3 in DNA: TGTGCCAGCAGTGACGCAATAAGGGGGGCTAGCACAGATACGCAGTATTTT. Protein sequence: CASSDAIRGASTDTQYF.

This chain links TRBV7-2 with TRBJ2-2, with 8 bases that match TRBD2. Germline-derived CDR1 and CDR2 are SGHTA and FQGNSA. This CDR3 spans 15 amino acids. V gave up 3 bases and J gave up 6 bases; unmatched junction bases: 6. Written as DNA, the CDR3 is TGTGCCAGCAGCTTGGCGGGGGGCCTATCCGGGGAGCTGTTTTTT. Its translation is CASSLAGGLSGELFF.

The chain uses TRBV5-1 and TRBJ2-7, with TRBD1 matching 8 bases. This CDR3 spans 15 amino acids. With V trimmed by 0 bases and J by 6 bases, 8 bases remained unmatched. CDR1 is SGHRS and CDR2 is YFSETQ in the germline V gene. The CDR3 loop is CASSLAGQGLGEQYF. The CDR3 DNA sequence: TGCGCCAGCAGCTTGGCCGGACAGGGTCTCGGCGAGCAGTACTTC.

V and J are TRBV20-1 and TRBJ2-7; weak D call: TRBD2 (6 bases). Trimming shortened V by 7 bases and J by 2 bases, and 15 bases separated the two germline ends. The CDR3 covers 13 residues. The germline CDR1 and CDR2 sequences are DFQATT and SNEGSKA (reference sequence). The CDR3 sequence: CSGSKGLPYEQYF. The DNA for the CDR3 is TGCAGTGGTAGTAAGGGACTCCCCTACGAGCAGTACTTC.

This clonotype was detected only a few times. The rearrangement links TRBV20-1 to TRBJ2-5, with 7 nucleotides matching TRBD1. The J segment lost 7 bases and the V segment lost 0 bases, leaving 11 bases of the junction unmatched. Germline loops: CDR1 DFQATT, CDR2 SNEGSKA (reference sequence). The CDR3 runs to 15 residues. CDR3 DNA sequence: TGCAGTGCTAGAGATCTGGGACAGAGTCCAGGGACCCAGTACTTC. Its translation is CSARDLGQSPGTQYF.

This chain connects TRBV21-1 to TRBJ2-7; whether TRBD1, the table's D call, matches the DNA was not checked. TRBV21-1 is deemed a pseudogene. This CDR3 region has 17 residues. The DNA of the CDR3 is TGTGCCAGCAGCAAAAATTGTATGGGGGACAGTTCCTACGAGCAGTACTTC. Translation gives CASSKNCMGDSSYEQYF.

Ten or more counts support this clonotype. The V gene is TRBV5-1, the J gene TRBJ1-5; D is ambiguous. CDR1 is SGHRS, CDR2 YFSETQ, per germline. Trimming pared 0 bases from V and 4 bases from J, leaving 5 bases between. The CDR3 runs to 13 residues. The CDR3 region is CASSLEVNQPQHF. As DNA, the CDR3 is TGCGCCAGCAGCTTGGAGGTTAATCAGCCCCAGCATTTT.

Comments on this clonotype: A single base separates this from a much larger clone, so it may be a read error. This chain connects TRBV7-2 to TRBJ2-5; D is uncertain. Per germline, CDR1 SGHTA and CDR2 FQGNSA. The CDR3 spans 12 residues. The germline V and J ends were trimmed by 6 bases and 0 bases, with 5 bases remaining between them. The CDR3 coding sequence is TGTGCCAGCAGGGTAAACCAAGAGACCCAGTACTTC. Translation: CASRVNQETQYF.

A few counts support this clonotype. The V and J genes are TRBV29-1 and TRBJ2-1; 7 nucleotides align to TRBD2. This CDR3 region has 17 residues. Trimming removed 4 bases from V and 4 bases from J; junction bases left unmatched: 16. Germline V gene data show CDR1 as SQVTM and CDR2 as ANQGSEA. CDR3: CSVGVFGGLGSYNEQFF. The CDR3 region has the DNA TGCAGCGTTGGGGTCTTTGGAGGACTAGGATCGTACAATGAGCAGTTCTTC.

This clonotype came up a few times. The chain recombines TRBV20-1 with TRBJ2-7; no clear D. With 3 bases removed from V and 2 bases from J, the gap between germline ends came to 11 bases. The germline V gene has CDR1 DFQATT and CDR2 SNEGSKA (reference sequence). The CDR3 loop spans 13 amino acids. CDR3 nucleotide sequence: TGCAGTGCTAGGCTCGGTCGACCCTACGAGCAGTACTTC. Residues: CSARLGRPYEQYF.

The chain carries TRBV18 and TRBJ1-1; D is unresolved. CDR3 length equals 13 residues. V shed 8 bases and J shed 2 bases, with 12 bases lying between them. Per the germline V gene, CDR1 is KGHSH and CDR2 is LQKENI. CDR3: CASQYAENTEAFF. The CDR3 DNA reads TGTGCCAGCCAATACGCGGAAAACACTGAAGCTTTCTTT.